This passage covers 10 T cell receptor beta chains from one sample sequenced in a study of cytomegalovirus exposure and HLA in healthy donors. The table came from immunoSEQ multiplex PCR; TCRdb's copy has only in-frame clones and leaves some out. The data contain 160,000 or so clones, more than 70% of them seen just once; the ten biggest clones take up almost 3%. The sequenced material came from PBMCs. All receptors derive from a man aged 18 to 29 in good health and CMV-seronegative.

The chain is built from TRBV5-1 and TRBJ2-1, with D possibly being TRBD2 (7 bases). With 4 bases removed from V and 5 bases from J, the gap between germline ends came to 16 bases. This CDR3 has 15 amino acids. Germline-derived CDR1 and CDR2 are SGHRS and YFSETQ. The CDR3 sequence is CASSPEGGPHNEQFF. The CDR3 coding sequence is TGCGCCAGCAGCCCAGAGGGGGGGCCCCACAATGAGCAGTTCTTC.

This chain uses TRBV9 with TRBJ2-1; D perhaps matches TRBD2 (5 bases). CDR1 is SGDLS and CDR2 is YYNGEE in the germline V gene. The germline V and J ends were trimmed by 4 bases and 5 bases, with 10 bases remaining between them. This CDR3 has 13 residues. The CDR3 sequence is CASSSSGDNEQFF. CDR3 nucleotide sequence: TGTGCCAGCAGCTCTTCCGGGGACAATGAGCAGTTCTTC. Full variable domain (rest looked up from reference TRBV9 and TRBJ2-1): DSGVTQTPKHLITATGQRVTLRCSPRSGDLSVYWYQQSLDQGLQFLIQYYNGEERAKGNILERFSAQQFPDLHSELNLSSLELGDSALYFCASSSSGDNEQFFGPGTRLTVL.

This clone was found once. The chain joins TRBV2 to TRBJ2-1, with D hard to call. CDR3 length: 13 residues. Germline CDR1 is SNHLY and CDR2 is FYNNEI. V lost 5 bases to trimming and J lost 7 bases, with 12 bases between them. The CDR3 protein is CASSMTQLNEQFF. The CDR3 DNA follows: TGTGCCAGCAGTATGACACAATTGAATGAGCAGTTCTTC.

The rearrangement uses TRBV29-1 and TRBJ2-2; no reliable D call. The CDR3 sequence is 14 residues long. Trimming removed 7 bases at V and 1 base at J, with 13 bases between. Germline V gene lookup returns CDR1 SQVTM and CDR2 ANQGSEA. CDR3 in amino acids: CSASSQENTGELFF. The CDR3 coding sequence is TGCAGCGCCTCGTCCCAGGAGAACACCGGGGAGCTGTTTTTT.

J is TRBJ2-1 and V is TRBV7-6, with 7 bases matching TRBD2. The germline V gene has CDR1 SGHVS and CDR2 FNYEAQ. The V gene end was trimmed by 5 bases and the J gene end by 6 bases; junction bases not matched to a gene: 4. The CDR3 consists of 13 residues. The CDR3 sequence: CASSKPGGNEQFF. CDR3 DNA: TGTGCCAGCAGCAAACCGGGAGGCAATGAGCAGTTCTTC.

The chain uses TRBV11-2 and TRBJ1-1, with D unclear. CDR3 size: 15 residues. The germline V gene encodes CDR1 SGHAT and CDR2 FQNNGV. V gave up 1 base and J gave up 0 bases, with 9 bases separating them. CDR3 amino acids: CASSLAGGLNTEAFF. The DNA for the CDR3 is TGTGCCAGCAGCTTAGCAGGAGGTCTGAACACTGAAGCTTTCTTT.

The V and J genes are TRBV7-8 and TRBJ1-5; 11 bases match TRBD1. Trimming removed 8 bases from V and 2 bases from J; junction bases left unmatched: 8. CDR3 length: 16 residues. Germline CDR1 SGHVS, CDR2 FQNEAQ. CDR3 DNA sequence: TGTGCCAGCGCGGACAGGGGGCGAGGGGGCAATCAGCCCCAGCATTTT. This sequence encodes CASADRGRGGNQPQHF.

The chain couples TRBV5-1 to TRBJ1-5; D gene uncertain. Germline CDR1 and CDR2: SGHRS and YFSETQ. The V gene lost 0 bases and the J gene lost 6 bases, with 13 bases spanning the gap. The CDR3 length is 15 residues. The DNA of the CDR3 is TGCGCCAGCAGCTTGGCCGGGAGTTGGGGTCAGCCCCAGCATTTT. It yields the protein CASSLAGSWGQPQHF.

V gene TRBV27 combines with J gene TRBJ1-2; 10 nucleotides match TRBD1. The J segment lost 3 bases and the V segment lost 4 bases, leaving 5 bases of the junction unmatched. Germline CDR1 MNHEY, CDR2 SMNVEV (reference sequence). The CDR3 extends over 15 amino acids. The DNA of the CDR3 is TGTGCCAGCAGTTCGGGACAGGGGCAAGACTATGGCTACACCTTC. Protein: CASSSGQGQDYGYTF.

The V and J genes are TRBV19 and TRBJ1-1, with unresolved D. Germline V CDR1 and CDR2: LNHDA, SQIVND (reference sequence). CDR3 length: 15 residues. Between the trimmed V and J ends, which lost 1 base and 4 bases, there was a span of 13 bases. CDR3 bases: TGTGCCAGTAGTATAGCTCCCATCATGAGCACTGAAGCTTTCTTT. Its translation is CASSIAPIMSTEAFF.